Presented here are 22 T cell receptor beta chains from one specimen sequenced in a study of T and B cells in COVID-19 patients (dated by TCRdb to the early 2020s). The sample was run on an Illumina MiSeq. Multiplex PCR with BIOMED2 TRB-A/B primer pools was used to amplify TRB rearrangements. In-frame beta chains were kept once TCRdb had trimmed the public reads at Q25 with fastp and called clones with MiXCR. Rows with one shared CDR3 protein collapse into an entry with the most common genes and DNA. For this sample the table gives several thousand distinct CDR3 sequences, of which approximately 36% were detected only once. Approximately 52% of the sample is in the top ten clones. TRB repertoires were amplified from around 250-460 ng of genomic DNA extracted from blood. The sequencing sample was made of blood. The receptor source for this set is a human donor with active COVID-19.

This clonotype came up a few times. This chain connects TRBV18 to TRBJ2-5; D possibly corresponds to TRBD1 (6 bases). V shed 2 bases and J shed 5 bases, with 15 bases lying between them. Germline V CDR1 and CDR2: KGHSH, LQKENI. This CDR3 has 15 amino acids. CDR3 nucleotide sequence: TGTGCCAGCTCACCAGGGCAGGGGTCTTGGGAGACCCAGTACTTC. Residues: CASSPGQGSWETQYF. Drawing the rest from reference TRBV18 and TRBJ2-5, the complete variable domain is NAGVMQNPRHLVRRRGQEARLRCSPMKGHSHVYWYRQLPEEGLKFMVYLQKENIIDESGMPKERFSAEFPKEGPSILRIQQVVRGDSAAYFCASSPGQGSWETQYFGPGTRLLVL.

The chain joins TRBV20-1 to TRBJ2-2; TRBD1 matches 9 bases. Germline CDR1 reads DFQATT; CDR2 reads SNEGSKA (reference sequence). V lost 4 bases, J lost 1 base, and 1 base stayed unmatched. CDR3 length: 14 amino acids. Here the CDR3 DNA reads TGCAGTGCTAACAGGGGGCAGAACACCGGGGAGCTGTTTTTT. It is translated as CSANRGQNTGELFF.

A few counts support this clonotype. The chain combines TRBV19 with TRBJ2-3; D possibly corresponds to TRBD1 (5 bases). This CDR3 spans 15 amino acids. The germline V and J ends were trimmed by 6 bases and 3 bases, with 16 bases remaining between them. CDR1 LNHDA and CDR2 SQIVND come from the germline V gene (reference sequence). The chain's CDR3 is CASRFKIRVTDTQYF. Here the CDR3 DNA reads TGTGCCAGTAGGTTCAAAATCAGGGTTACAGATACGCAGTATTTT.

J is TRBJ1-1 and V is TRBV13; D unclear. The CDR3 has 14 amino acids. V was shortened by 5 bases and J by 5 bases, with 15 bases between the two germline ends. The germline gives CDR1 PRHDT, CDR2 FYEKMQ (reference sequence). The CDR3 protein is CASSPRNGGTEAFF. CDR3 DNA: TGTGCCAGCAGCCCTAGAAATGGAGGGACTGAAGCTTTCTTT.

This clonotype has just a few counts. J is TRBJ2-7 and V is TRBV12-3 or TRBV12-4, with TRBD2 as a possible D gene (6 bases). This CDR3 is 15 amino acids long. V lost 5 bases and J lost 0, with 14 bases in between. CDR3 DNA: TGTGCCAGCAGTAGCCATGGGGGGAACTCCTACGAGCAGTACTTC. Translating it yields CASSSHGGNSYEQYF.

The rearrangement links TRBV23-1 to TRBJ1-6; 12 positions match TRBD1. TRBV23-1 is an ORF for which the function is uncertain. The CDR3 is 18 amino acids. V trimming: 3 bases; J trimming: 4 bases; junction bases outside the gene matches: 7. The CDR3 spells CASSHVPGQGAYNSPLHF. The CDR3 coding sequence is TGCGCCAGCAGTCATGTCCCGGGACAGGGGGCTTATAATTCACCCCTCCACTTT.

CDR3 sequence: CASSQDRLAGVDEQFF. CDR3 DNA: TGTGCCAGCAGCCAAGATAGGCTAGCGGGAGTGGATGAGCAGTTCTTC. The V gene is TRBV14, the J gene TRBJ2-1, with TRBD2 identical over 10 bases. Germline V gene lookup returns CDR1 SGHDN and CDR2 FVKESK. The CDR3 is 16 residues long. Trimming took 0 bases from V and 8 from J; bases not matched to a gene: 7.

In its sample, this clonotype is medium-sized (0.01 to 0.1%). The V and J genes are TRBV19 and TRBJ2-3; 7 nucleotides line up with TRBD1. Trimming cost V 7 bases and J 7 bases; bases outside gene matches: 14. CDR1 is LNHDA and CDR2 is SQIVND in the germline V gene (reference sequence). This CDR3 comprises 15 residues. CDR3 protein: CASIGLGQTNHTQYF. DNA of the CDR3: TGTGCCAGTATAGGTTTGGGACAGACTAATCATACGCAGTATTTT. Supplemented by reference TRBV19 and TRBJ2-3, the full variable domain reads DGGITQSPKYLFRKEGQNVTLSCEQNLNHDAMYWYRQDPGQGLRLIYYSQIVNDFQKGDIAEGYSVSREKKESFPLTVTSAQKNPTAFYLCASIGLGQTNHTQYFGPGTRLTVL.

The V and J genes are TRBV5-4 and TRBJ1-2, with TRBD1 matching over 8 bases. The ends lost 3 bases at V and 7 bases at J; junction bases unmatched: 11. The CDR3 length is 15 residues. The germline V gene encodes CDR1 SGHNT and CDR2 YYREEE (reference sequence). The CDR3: CASSSPGQVQGGYTF. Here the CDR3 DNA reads TGTGCCAGCAGCTCCCCGGGACAGGTCCAGGGTGGCTACACCTTC.

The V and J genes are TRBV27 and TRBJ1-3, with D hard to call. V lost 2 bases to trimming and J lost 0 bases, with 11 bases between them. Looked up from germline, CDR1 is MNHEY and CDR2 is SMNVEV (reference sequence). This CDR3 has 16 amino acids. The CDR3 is CASSLAGPRSGNTIYF. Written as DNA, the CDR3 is TGTGCCAGCAGTTTAGCAGGACCCCGCTCTGGAAACACCATATATTTT.

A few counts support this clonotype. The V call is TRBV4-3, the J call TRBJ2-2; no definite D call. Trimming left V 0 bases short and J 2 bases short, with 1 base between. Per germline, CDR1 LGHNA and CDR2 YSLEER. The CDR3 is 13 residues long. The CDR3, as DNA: TGCGCCAGCAGCCAAGATAACACCGGGGAGCTGTTTTTT. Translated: CASSQDNTGELFF.

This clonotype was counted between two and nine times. The CDR3 sequence: CASSPVAGGYLDEQFF. The CDR3 bases are TGTGCCAGCTCACCAGTAGCGGGAGGGTACTTGGATGAGCAGTTCTTC. This chain joins TRBV18 and TRBJ2-1, with 11 positions matching TRBD2. The V and J ends lost 2 bases and 8 bases, in that order; junction bases with no gene match: 8. The CDR3 is 16 amino acids. CDR1 is KGHSH, CDR2 LQKENI, per germline. The full variable domain, in which reference TRBV18 and TRBJ2-1 provide the parts outside the CDR3, is NAGVMQNPRHLVRRRGQEARLRCSPMKGHSHVYWYRQLPEEGLKFMVYLQKENIIDESGMPKERFSAEFPKEGPSILRIQQVVRGDSAAYFCASSPVAGGYLDEQFFGPGTRLTVL.

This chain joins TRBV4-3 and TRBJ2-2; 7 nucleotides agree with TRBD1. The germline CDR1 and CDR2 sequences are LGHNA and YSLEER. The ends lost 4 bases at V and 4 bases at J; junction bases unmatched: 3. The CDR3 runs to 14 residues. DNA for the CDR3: TGCGCCAGCAGCCCAAACAGGGGCACCGGGGAGCTGTTTTTT. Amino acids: CASSPNRGTGELFF.

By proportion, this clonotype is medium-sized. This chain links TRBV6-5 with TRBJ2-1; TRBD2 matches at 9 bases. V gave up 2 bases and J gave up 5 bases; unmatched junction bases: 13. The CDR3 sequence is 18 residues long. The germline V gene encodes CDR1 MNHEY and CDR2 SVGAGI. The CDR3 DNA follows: TGTGCCAGCAGTTACAGTGGGTTGGGGACTAGCCTTGACAATGAGCAGTTCTTC. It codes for CASSYSGLGTSLDNEQFF.

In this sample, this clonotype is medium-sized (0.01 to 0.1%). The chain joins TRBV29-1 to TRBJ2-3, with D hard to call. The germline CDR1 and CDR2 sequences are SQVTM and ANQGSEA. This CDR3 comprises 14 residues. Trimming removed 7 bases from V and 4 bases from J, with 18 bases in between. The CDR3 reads CSASGRVLADTQYF. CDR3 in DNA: TGCAGCGCCTCCGGACGGGTCCTGGCAGATACGCAGTATTTT.

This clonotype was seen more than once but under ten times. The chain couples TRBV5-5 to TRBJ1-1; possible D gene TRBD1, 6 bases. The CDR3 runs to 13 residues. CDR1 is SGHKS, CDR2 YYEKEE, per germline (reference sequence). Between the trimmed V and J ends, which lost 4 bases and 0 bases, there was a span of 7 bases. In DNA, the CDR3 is TGTGCCAGCAGCCGGACAGTGAACACTGAAGCTTTCTTT. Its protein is CASSRTVNTEAFF.

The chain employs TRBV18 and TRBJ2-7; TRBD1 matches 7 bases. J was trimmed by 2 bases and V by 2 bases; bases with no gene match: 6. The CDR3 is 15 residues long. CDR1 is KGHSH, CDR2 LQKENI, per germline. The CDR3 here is CASSPSRDRAYEQYF. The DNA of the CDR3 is TGTGCCAGCTCACCAAGCCGGGACAGAGCCTACGAGCAGTACTTC.

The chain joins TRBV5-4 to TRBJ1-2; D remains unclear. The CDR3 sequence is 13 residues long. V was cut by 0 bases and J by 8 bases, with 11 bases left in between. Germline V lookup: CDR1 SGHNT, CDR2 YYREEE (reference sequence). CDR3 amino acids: CASSLAGRPGYTF. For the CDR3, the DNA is TGTGCCAGCAGCTTGGCCGGCCGCCCAGGCTACACCTTC.

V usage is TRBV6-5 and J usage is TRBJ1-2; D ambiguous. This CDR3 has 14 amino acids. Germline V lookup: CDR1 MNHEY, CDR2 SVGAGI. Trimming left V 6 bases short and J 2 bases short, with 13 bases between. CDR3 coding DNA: TGTGCCAGCAGCCCTTTTGACGGCAACTATGGCTACACCTTC. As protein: CASSPFDGNYGYTF.

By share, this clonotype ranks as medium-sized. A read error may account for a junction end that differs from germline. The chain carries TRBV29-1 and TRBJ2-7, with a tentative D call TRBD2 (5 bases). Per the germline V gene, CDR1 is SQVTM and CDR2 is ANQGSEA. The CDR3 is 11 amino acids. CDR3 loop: CSVRTGNEEYF. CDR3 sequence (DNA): TGCAGCGTTCGGACTGGGAACGAGGAGTACTTC.

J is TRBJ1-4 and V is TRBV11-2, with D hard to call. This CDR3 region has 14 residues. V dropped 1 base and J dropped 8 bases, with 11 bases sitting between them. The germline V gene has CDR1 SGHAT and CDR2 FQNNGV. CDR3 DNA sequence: TGTGCCAGCAGCTTAGGGCGCGGAATAGAAAAACTGTTTTTT. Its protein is CASSLGRGIEKLFF. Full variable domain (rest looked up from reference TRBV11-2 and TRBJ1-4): EAGVAQSPRYKIIEKRQSVAFWCNPISGHATLYWYQQILGQGPKLLIQFQNNGVVDDSQLPKDRFSAERLKGVDSTLKIQPAKLEDSAVYLCASSLGRGIEKLFFGSGTQLSVL.

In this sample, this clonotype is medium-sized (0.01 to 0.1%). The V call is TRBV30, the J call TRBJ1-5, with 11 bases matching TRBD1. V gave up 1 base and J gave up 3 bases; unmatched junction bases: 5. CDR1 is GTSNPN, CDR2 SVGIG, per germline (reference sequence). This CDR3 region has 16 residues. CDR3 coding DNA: TGTGCCTGGAGTGATCGGGACAGGGGGATCAATCAGCCCCAGCATTTT. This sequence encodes CAWSDRDRGINQPQHF.